A selection of T cell receptor beta chains follows, all from one sample in a study of quantifying T cell responses using KT2 cells. TCRdb re-called the UMI-ligation and nested PCR reads with MiXCR, one entry per CDR3 protein. The table lists roughly 50,000 distinct CDR3 sequences, more than 9% of them singletons, with 9.4% in the top ten. Material for sequencing was PBMCs spiked with cells of the T cell clone KT2. All receptors derive from a human donor. The CDR3 runs from the conserved cysteine through the conserved F or W. D genes are given only for firm matches. Expanded clones are given a class, and other clones once, few, many or no size at all.

clone_size | j_call | d_call | cdr3_length | v_call | cdr3_nt | cdr3_aa
NA | TRBJ1-1 | TRBD1 | 13 | TRBV7-9 | TGTGCCAGCAGGTACAGGGGAGACACTGAAGCTTTCTTT | CASRYRGDTEAFF
few | TRBJ2-1 | TRBD2 | 15 | TRBV6-2/TRBV6-3 | TGTGCCAGCAGTTACTCAGCGGGGGACTACAATGAGCAGTTCTTC | CASSYSAGDYNEQFF
NA | TRBJ1-1 | TRBD1 | 13 | TRBV20-1 | TGCAGTGGAACGACAGGGCTGAACACTGAAGCTTTCTTT | CSGTTGLNTEAFF
NA | TRBJ1-4 | NA | 14 | TRBV6-6 | TGTGCCAGCAGTTACGACGGTCGTCATGAAAAACTGTTTTTT | CASSYDGRHEKLFF
few | TRBJ2-7 | NA | 16 | TRBV5-6 | TGTGCCAGCAGCCCCGGGGTGGACAGTTTATCCTACGAGCAGTACTTC | CASSPGVDSLSYEQYF
NA | TRBJ1-2 | NA | 13 | TRBV6-5 | TGTGCCAGCAGTTACTCGCCCGGGGCTGGCTACACCTTC | CASSYSPGAGYTF
few | TRBJ2-3 | TRBD2 | 16 | TRBV5-6 | TGTGCCAGCAGCGTCGGACTAGCGGAGGGCACAGATACGCAGTATTTT | CASSVGLAEGTDTQYF
NA | TRBJ2-2 | NA | 14 | TRBV2 | TGTGCCAGCAGTGTGACAGGTTTCACCGGGGAGCTGTTTTTT | CASSVTGFTGELFF
NA | TRBJ2-1 | TRBD2 | 16 | TRBV29-1 | TGCAGCGTTGCACTAGCGGGAGGGCCTCCCTACAATGAGCAGTTCTTC | CSVALAGGPPYNEQFF
few | TRBJ2-3 | NA | 12 | TRBV10-3 | TGTGCCATCAGTGTTTCGGGAGATACGCAGTATTTT | CAISVSGDTQYF
NA | TRBJ1-1 | NA | 12 | TRBV7-3 | TGTGCCAGCAGCTACAGGTGGGAGAGTGCTTTCTTT | CASSYRWESAFF
NA | TRBJ1-5 | NA | 15 | TRBV12-3/TRBV12-4 | TGTGCCAGCAGCCCATACCCCGGACGGGTTCAGCCCCAGCATTTT | CASSPYPGRVQPQHF
many | TRBJ2-1 | NA | 13 | TRBV7-2 | TGTGCCAGCAGGCCCCGGGTGGACAATGAGCAGTTCTTC | CASRPRVDNEQFF
NA | TRBJ2-6 | TRBD2 | 18 | TRBV5-4 | TGTGCCAGCAGCTTCATGGGGGGAGGGCCGACTGGGGCCAACGTCCTGACTTTC | CASSFMGGGPTGANVLTF
NA | TRBJ1-1 | TRBD1 | 14 | TRBV6-2/TRBV6-3 | TGTGCCAGCAGTCGGGACAGAGTGAACACTGAAGCTTTCTTT | CASSRDRVNTEAFF
NA | TRBJ1-1 | NA | 14 | TRBV20-1 | TGCAGTGCTACAAACCTCGCAGGGAACACTGAAGCTTTCTTT | CSATNLAGNTEAFF
NA | TRBJ2-7 | NA | 14 | TRBV5-1 | TGCGCCAGCAATACGTCTCCGGGGACGGTTGAGCAGTACTTC | CASNTSPGTVEQYF
NA | TRBJ2-3 | TRBD2 | 16 | TRBV12-3/TRBV12-4 | TGTGCCAGCAGATCCCTGGGAGGGGCCAGCACAGATACGCAGTATTTT | CASRSLGGASTDTQYF
NA | TRBJ2-7 | TRBD2 | 14 | TRBV4-2 | TGTGCCAGCAGCCATGGACTAGCGGGGAACGAGCAGTACTTC | CASSHGLAGNEQYF
many | TRBJ2-3 | TRBD1 | 19 | TRBV7-9 | TGTGCCAGCAGCACACTCCGAACAAGGGACAGGGGGGGCACAGATACGCAGTATTTT | CASSTLRTRDRGGTDTQYF
few | TRBJ2-7 | NA | 15 | TRBV20-1 | TGCAGTGCCAAAAGGTGGGGTTTAAGCTCCTACGAGCAGTACTTC | CSAKRWGLSSYEQYF
many | TRBJ2-5 | TRBD1 | 13 | TRBV29-1 | TGCAGCGTTGAAAAGGACAGGGACACTACCCAGTACTTC | CSVEKDRDTTQYF
few | TRBJ2-7 | NA | 11 | TRBV12-3/TRBV12-4 | TGTGCCAGCAGTTTGGTTAGCGAGCAGTACTTC | CASSLVSEQYF
many | TRBJ2-6 | NA | 13 | TRBV7-9 | TGTGCCAGCAGGGGGTCTGGGGCCAACGTCCTGACTTTC | CASRGSGANVLTF
many | TRBJ1-5 | NA | 14 | TRBV12-3/TRBV12-4 | TGTGCCAGCAGTTCAGCGGACCACAATCAGCCCCAGCATTTT | CASSSADHNQPQHF
NA | TRBJ1-2 | TRBD1 | 15 | TRBV2 | TGTGCCAGCAGTCCAACCGGGACAGGAAAATATGGCTACACCTTC | CASSPTGTGKYGYTF
many | TRBJ2-5 | NA | 13 | TRBV29-1 | TGCAGCGTTGTCCGGGACGGTTCCGAGGCCCAGTACTTC | CSVVRDGSEAQYF
NA | TRBJ1-5 | TRBD1 | 13 | TRBV20-1 | TGCAGTGCTGGACAGGGGGCGGATCAGCCCCAGCATTTT | CSAGQGADQPQHF
few | TRBJ2-7 | TRBD2 | 15 | TRBV20-1 | TGCAGTGCTAGGCCGGGGGCGGGAGGGCCTTCCGAGCAGTACTTC | CSARPGAGGPSEQYF
many | TRBJ2-6 | NA | 16 | TRBV25-1 | TGTGCCAGCAGGGGGGAGACGAGCTCTGGGGCCAACGTCCTGACTTTC | CASRGETSSGANVLTF
many | TRBJ1-1 | NA | 11 | TRBV29-1 | TGCAGCGTTGAAATTTTAGCTGAAGCTTTCTTT | CSVEILAEAFF
NA | TRBJ2-3 | NA | 15 | TRBV20-1 | TGCAGTGCTAGTAGTTCGTCTGGCCGCACAGATACGCAGTATTTT | CSASSSSGRTDTQYF
few | TRBJ2-1 | NA | 14 | TRBV12-3/TRBV12-4 | TGTGCCAGCAGTTTACTGGCGGGAAATAGTGAGCAGTTCTTC | CASSLLAGNSEQFF
NA | TRBJ2-1 | TRBD2 | 16 | TRBV4-2 | TGTGCCAGCAGACAGATACTAGCGGTCCTGGGGGATGAGCAGTTCTTC | CASRQILAVLGDEQFF
many | TRBJ1-1 | TRBD1 | 14 | TRBV20-1 | TGCAGTGCCAGAAATCCAGACAGGGAGACTGAAGCTTTCTTT | CSARNPDRETEAFF
NA | TRBJ1-1 | NA | 12 | TRBV7-2 | TGTGCCAGCAGTGTCCTCGCGGCTGAAGCTTTCTTT | CASSVLAAEAFF
NA | TRBJ1-5 | TRBD1 | 16 | TRBV7-8 | TGTGCCAGCAGCTTAGACAACAGGGGCGACAAGCAGCCCCAGCATTTT | CASSLDNRGDKQPQHF
NA | TRBJ2-6 | NA | 18 | TRBV21-1 | TGTGCCAGCAGCAAAGCGCTGGGACTGAGCTCTGGGGCCAACGTCCTGACTTTC | CASSKALGLSSGANVLTF
few | TRBJ2-1 | TRBD2 | 14 | TRBV12-3/TRBV12-4 | TGTGCCAGCAGTTTCGGCGGGAGTAGCAATGAGCAGTTCTTC | CASSFGGSSNEQFF
few | TRBJ2-1 | TRBD2 | 15 | TRBV2 | TGTGCCAGCAGGCCGGGAGGATCAGAGGGCAATGAGCAGTTCTTC | CASRPGGSEGNEQFF
many | TRBJ1-2 | NA | 13 | TRBV7-8 | TGTGCCAGCAGCTTGACAGCTAACTATGGCTACACCTTC | CASSLTANYGYTF
NA | TRBJ2-3 | NA | 15 | TRBV6-2/TRBV6-3 | TGTGCCAGCAGTTACTCCGCCGGGACACCAGATACGCAGTATTTT | CASSYSAGTPDTQYF
many | TRBJ2-5 | TRBD2 | 16 | TRBV5-1 | TGCGCCAGCAGCTTGGGGCTAGCGGGGATACAAGAGACCCAGTACTTC | CASSLGLAGIQETQYF
NA | TRBJ2-3 | NA | 11 | TRBV6-6 | TGTGCCAGCGGGATCCCAGATACGCAGTATTTT | CASGIPDTQYF